This T cell receptor beta chain was identified during a study of blood T cell repertoires in COVID-19. Across the whole study: The samples span acute and convalescent COVID-19 from the United States, Italy and Spain. Sources were T cells, B-cell-depleted T cells, or PBMCs; the material itself was cDNA or gDNA.

Original data processing: Amplification from reference gene primers served as the basis for estimated nucleated cell counts. Measured with immunoSEQ multiplex PCR; TCRdb has only the in-frame clones, and not every one. V and J calls and clone size follow that table, whereas D and trimming were derived from the DNA. The repertoire holds 65,000 to 75,000 clones, about 81% seen once, with 15% to 19% in the top ten. This clone has just a few counts. Sequenced sample: peripheral blood. This clonotype originated in a man at least 80 years old with acute or convalescent COVID-19.

The CDR3 protein is CASSREGGFTEAFF. The DNA for the CDR3 is TGTGCCAGCAGCCGAGAAGGGGGTTTCACTGAAGCTTTCTTT. V and J are TRBV14 and TRBJ1-1, with a tentative D call TRBD1 (6 bases). The germline V gene has CDR1 SGHDN and CDR2 FVKESK. Trimming cost V 4 bases and J 4 bases, with 13 bases left between them. The CDR3 contains 14 residues.